Sequencing of this T cell receptor (beta chain) was carried out in a study of CD8 T cells in Susac syndrome (dated by TCRdb to 2018 to 2020). Background for the entire study: Of the Susac syndrome patients who were sequenced, under 10 were in clinical remission while about 6 had clinically active disease. At blood withdrawal, Susac syndrome patients were either therapy-naive, taking corticosteroids (in some cases with IVIg as well), or taking IVIg alone. The study used repertoire sequencing to test whether antigen drove CD8+ T cell activation and differentiation in Susac syndrome.

RNA was extracted using the RNeasy kit, and about 0.45 to 1 ug of the RNA was reverse transcribed with random hexamers. The immunoSEQ multiplex PCR assay, which covers 54 Vbeta and 13 Jbeta segments, was used to amplify TCR beta CDR3 regions. PCR amplification bias was corrected by using a synthetic template baseline for primer optimization and computational correction. As for the authors' bioinformatics: Only productive sequences were kept, with reads annotated to V, D and J genes according to IMGT and analyzed in immunoSEQ Analyzer. Clonality was computed as one minus Shannon entropy normalized by log2 of the number of productive unique sequences. For each patient and control, public and private clones were evaluated within the 100 most prevalent clones. Susac-specific clones were defined as absent from healthy and MS cohorts, 850 to 1,300 published viral clones and other ImmuneACCESS disease sequences. The raw public data were reprocessed by TCRdb itself: fastp quality trimming at Q25, MiXCR clonotype calling, in-frame beta chains only. Each entry merges the rows of one CDR3 protein and shows their most common DNA and genes. TCRdb assigned the V and J calls; the authors' analysis was not used. Present in this sample are 110,000 to 150,000 distinct CDR3 sequences, approximately 96% of which were seen just once. The ten largest clones capture 0.065% to 0.095% of the sample.

Overall study outcomes, separate from this receptor: The study acknowledged that relatively few individuals were included in the TCR sequencing and HLA analysis. In patients with Susac syndrome, the CD4+ T cell repertoire showed no detectable clonal expansion.

CDR3 length: 14 amino acids, cysteine to phenylalanine. The kept DNA is CDR3 alone, 42 bases in frame from the first base. CDR1 MGHDK and CDR2 SYGVNS were looked up in the germline V gene. The junction shows trimming of 6 bases on V and 4 bases on J, plus 15 bases between the germline ends. Of note for this clonotype: It lacks a known antigen. No qualities accompany the bases; no much larger clone lies one base away.

Peripheral blood CD8+ and CD4+ T cells from healthy donors, Susac syndrome patients and multiple sclerosis patients were profiled by high-throughput TCR beta sequencing. Recently defined diagnostic criteria for definite or probable disease were met by the Susac syndrome patients. Bulk CD8+ and CD4+ T cells were purified by magnetic negative isolation, while CD8+ TEMRA cells were enriched using FACS. Blood was collected in EDTA tubes and processed within 24 hours, with PBMCs isolated through density gradient centrifugation. PBMCs intended for TCR sequencing were cryopreserved in liquid nitrogen and were subsequently thawed in a 37 degrees C water bath. Purity of sorted or isolated CD4+, CD8+ and CD8+ TEMRA cells was at least 90%.

The origin of this receptor is a human donor with Susac syndrome. The rearranged segments are TRBV25-1 and TRBJ1-2; tentative D gene TRBD1, with 5 bases matching. Sample: CD4+ T cells from PBMCs. The CDR3 sequence is CASSHPTVIYGYTF. In nucleotides, the sequence is TGTGCCAGCAGCCACCCGACAGTCATCTATGGCTACACCTTC.